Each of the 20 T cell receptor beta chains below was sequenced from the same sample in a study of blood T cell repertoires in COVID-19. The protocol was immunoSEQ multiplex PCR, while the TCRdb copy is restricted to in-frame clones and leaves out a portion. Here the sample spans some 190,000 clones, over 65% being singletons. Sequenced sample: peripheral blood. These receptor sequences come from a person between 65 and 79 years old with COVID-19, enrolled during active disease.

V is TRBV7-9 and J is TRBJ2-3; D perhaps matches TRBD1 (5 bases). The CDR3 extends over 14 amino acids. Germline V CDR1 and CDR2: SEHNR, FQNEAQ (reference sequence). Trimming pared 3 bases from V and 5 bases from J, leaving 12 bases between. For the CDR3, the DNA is TGTGCCAGCAGCTTGGCTGGGGCTGAAGATACGCAGTATTTT. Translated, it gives CASSLAGAEDTQYF.

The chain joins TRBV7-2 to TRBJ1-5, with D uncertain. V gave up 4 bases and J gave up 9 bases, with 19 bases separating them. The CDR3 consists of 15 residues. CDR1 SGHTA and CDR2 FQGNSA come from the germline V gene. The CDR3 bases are TGTGCCAGCAGCTGGAGATCGGGAGGAGGGCGGCCCCAGCATTTT. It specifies CASSWRSGGGRPQHF. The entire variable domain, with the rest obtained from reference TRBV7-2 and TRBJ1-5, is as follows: GAGVSQSPSNKVTEKGKDVELRCDPISGHTALYWYRQSLGQGLEFLIYFQGNSAPDKSGLPSDRFSAERTGGSVSTLTIQRTQQEDSAVYLCASSWRSGGGRPQHFGDGTRLSIL.

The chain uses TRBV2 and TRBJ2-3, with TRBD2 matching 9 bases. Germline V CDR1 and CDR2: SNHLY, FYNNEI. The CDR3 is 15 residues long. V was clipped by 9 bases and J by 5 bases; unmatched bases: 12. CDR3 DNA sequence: TGTGCCAGTTCCCCGAGGGGAGCGGGGGGAGATACGCAGTATTTT. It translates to CASSPRGAGGDTQYF.

CDR3 sequence (DNA): TGTGCCAGCAGCTTAGCGGGACAGGGCATCAGCGTCCTGACTTTC. Protein product: CASSLAGQGISVLTF. The chain employs TRBV7-6 and TRBJ2-6, with 9 bases aligning to TRBD1. Germline V gene data show CDR1 as SGHVS and CDR2 as FNYEAQ. V lost 0 bases to trimming and J lost 12 bases; unmatched junction nucleotides: 6. This CDR3 comprises 15 residues.

CDR3 coding DNA: TGTGCCAGCAGCACCGGGGTGGGGGGGGACAAGACACCCCTCCACTTT. This codes for CASSTGVGGDKTPLHF. The chain links TRBV7-2 to TRBJ1-6; D possibly corresponds to TRBD1 (6 bases). The germline CDR1 and CDR2 sequences are SGHTA and FQGNSA. Trimming took 5 bases from V and 11 from J, leaving 22 bases between them. The CDR3 has 16 residues.

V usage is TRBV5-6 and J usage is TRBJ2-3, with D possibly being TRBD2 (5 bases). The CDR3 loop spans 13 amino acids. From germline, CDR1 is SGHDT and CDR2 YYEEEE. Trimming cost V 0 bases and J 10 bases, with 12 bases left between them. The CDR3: CASSLERVAAQYF. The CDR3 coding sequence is TGTGCCAGCAGCTTGGAGAGGGTCGCGGCGCAGTATTTT.

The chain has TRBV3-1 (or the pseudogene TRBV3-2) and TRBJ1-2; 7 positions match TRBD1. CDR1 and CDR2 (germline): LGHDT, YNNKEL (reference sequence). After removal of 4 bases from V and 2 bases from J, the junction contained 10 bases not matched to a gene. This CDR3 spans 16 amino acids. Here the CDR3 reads CASSPSDRARNYGYTF. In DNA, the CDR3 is TGTGCCAGCAGCCCGTCTGACAGGGCCAGGAACTATGGCTACACCTTC.

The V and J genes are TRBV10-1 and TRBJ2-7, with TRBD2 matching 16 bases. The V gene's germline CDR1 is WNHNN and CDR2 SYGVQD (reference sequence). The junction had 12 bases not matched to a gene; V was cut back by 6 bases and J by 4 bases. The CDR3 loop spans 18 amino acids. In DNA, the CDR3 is TGCGCCAGCAGCTTACCCGGGACTAGCGGGGGGGTATTGTACGAGCAGTACTTC. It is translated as CASSLPGTSGGVLYEQYF.

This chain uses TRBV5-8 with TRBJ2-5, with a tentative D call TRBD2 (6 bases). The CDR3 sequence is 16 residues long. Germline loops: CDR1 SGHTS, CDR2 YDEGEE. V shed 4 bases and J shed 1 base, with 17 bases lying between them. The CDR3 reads CASSIRFGGPQETQYF. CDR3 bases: TGTGCCAGCAGCATCCGCTTCGGGGGTCCCCAAGAGACCCAGTACTTC.

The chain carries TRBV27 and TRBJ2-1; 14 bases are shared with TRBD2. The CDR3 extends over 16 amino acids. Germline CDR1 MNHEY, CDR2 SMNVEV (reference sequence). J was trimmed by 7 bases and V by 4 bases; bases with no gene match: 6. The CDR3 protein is CASSSRTSGRSNEQFF. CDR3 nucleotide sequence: TGTGCCAGCAGTTCCAGGACTAGCGGGAGGTCAAATGAGCAGTTCTTC.

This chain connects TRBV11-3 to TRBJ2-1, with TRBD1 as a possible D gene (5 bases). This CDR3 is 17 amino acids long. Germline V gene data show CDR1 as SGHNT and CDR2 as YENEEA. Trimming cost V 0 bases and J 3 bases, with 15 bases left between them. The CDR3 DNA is TGTGCCAGCAGCTTAGACCGTGGCAGGGCAGACTACAATGAGCAGTTCTTC. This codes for CASSLDRGRADYNEQFF.

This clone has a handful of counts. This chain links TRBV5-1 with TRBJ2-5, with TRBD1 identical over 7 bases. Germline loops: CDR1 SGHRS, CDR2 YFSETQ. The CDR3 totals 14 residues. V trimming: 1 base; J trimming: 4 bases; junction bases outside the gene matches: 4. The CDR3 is CASSLQQGVETQYF. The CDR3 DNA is TGCGCCAGCAGCTTGCAGCAGGGGGTAGAGACCCAGTACTTC.

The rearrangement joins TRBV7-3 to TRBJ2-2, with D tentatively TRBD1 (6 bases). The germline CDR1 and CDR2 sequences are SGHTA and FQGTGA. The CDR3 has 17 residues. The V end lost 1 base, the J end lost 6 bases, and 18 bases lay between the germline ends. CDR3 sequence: CASSLIGGTRLAGELFF. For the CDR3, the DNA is TGTGCCAGCAGCTTAATAGGGGGTACTAGATTGGCCGGGGAGCTGTTTTTT.

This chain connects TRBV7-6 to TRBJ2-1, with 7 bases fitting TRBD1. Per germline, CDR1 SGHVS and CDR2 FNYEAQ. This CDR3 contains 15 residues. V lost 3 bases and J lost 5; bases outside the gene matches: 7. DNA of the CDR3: TGTGCCAGCAGCTTTTTCGACACAGGGGACAATGAGCAGTTCTTC. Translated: CASSFFDTGDNEQFF. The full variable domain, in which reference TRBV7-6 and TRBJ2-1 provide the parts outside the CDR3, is GAGVSQSPRYKVTKRGQDVALRCDPISGHVSLYWYRQALGQGPEFLTYFNYEAQQDKSGLPNDRFSAERPEGSISTLTIQRTEQRDSAMYRCASSFFDTGDNEQFFGPGTRLTVL.

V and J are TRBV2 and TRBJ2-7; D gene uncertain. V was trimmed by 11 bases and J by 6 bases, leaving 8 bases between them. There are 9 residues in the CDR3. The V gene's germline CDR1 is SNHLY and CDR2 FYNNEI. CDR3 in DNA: TGTGCCGTCAACATCGAGCAGTACTTC. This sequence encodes CAVNIEQYF.

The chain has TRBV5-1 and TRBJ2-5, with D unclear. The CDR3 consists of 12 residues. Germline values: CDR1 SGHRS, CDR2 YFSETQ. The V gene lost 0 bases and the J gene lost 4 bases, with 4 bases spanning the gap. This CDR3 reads CASSLARETQYF. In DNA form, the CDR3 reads TGCGCCAGCAGCTTGGCCCGAGAGACCCAGTACTTC.

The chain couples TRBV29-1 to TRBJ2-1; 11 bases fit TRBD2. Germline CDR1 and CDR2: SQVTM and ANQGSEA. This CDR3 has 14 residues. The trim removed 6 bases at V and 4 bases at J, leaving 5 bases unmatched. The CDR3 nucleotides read TGCAGCGTCGGGGGGACTAGCGGTTACAATGAGCAGTTCTTC. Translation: CSVGGTSGYNEQFF.

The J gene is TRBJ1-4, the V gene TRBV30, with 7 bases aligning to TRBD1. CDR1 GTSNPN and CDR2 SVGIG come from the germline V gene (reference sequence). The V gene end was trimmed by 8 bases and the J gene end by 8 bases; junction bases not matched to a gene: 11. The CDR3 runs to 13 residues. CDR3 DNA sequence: TGTGCCGGGAAAGGGGGCTCAGGCGAAAAACTGTTTTTT. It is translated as CAGKGGSGEKLFF.

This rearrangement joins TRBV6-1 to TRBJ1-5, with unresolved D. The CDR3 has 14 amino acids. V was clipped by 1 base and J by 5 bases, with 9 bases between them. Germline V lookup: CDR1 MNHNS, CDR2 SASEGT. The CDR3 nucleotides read TGTGCCAGCAGTGAAGGAGGGTTGGATCAGCCCCAGCATTTT. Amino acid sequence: CASSEGGLDQPQHF.

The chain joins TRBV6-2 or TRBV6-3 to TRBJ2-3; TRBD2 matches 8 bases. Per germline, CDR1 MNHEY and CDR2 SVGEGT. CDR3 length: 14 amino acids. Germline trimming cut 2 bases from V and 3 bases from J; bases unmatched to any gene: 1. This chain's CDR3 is CASSYGLATDTQYF. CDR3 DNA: TGTGCCAGCAGTTACGGACTAGCAACAGATACGCAGTATTTT.